This T cell receptor (beta chain) appears in the sequencing data of a study of response to subunit inactivated influenza vaccine. The CDR3 is 15 residues long. The V end was cut by 3 bases, the J end by 0 bases, with 8 bases between. Germline CDR1 and CDR2: MNHNS and SASEGT. In TCRdb, the RT-PCR reads were re-called with MiXCR into one record per CDR3 protein. The data show 500,000 to 600,000 distinct CDR3 sequences, about 15% seen once. In this sample, this clonotype turned up a few times. No antigen is known for it. Study results and caveats: Authors suggested each seasonal influenza vaccination recruits few new T cells.

The chain has TRBV6-1 and TRBJ2-2; perhaps TRBD2 as D (5 bases). This specimen consisted of CD4+ T cells sorted from PBMCs, obtained around 25 months after vaccination. The sequence derives from a man in his fifties or sixties who received an inactivated influenza vaccine. DNA of the CDR3: TGTGCCAGCAGTGACCACGGGACGAACACCGGGGAGCTGTTTTTT. Encoded protein: CASSDHGTNTGELFF.